This TCR beta chain was observed in a study of T cell repertoires and leukemia-associated antigens. Study-wide context: Samples yielded about 3.3 to 5.0 million effective reads each, 15 million to 20 million overall.

By frequency in the sample, this clonotype is medium-sized. Its antigen is as yet unknown. Germline values: CDR1 SGHRS, CDR2 YFSETQ. The CDR3 sequence is 14 residues long. After removal of 2 bases from V and 7 bases from J, the junction contained 2 bases not matched to a gene. Study-wide results and caveats: No direct test of specificity or function was done for expanded clones. Vbeta, Jbeta, VDJ rearrangement and unique CDR3 counts did not differ significantly across four groups.

TCRdb processed the 5' RACE reads anew with MiXCR; each CDR3 protein has one entry. Of about 12,000 distinct CDR3 sequences in the sample, roughly two fifths were seen once. J is TRBJ2-1 and V is TRBV5-1, with 11 nucleotides matching TRBD1. Sequencing was done on a sample of CD3+ T cells sorted from blood and cultured. The TCR originated in a female donor in good health. The CDR3 bases are TGCGCCAGCAGCTTTGGGACAGGGGGGAATGAGCAGTTCTTC. It codes for CASSFGTGGNEQFF.